These 22 T cell receptor beta chains were all obtained from the same sample, sequenced in a study of blood T cell repertoires in COVID-19. TCRdb's table, derived via immunoSEQ multiplex PCR, lists solely in-frame clones and lacks some. This repertoire shows 450,000 to 500,000 clones, roughly 85% found once; its top ten account for more than 3%. Sample: peripheral blood. These receptors all come from a human donor in a cohort sampled during active COVID-19.

The chain has TRBV5-1 and TRBJ2-2, with TRBD2 matching 12 bases. V was pared by 3 bases and J by 7 bases, with 13 bases of the junction left unmatched. The CDR3 spans 18 residues. The germline V gene encodes CDR1 SGHRS and CDR2 YFSETQ. CDR3: CASSSLAGGPGGDGELFF. DNA for the CDR3: TGCGCCAGCAGCTCTCTAGCGGGAGGGCCCGGAGGTGACGGGGAGCTGTTTTTT.

The chain is built from TRBV28 and TRBJ2-5; 9 nucleotides align to TRBD1. J lost 5 bases, V lost 6 bases, and 7 bases had no gene match. The CDR3 runs 14 residues. The germline CDR1 and CDR2 sequences are MDHEN and SYDVKM. CDR3 coding DNA: TGTGCCAGCAGCCCAGAGACAGGGGGGGAGACCCAGTACTTC. Protein: CASSPETGGETQYF. The whole variable domain, filled in from reference TRBV28 and TRBJ2-5, reads DVKVTQSSRYLVKRTGEKVFLECVQDMDHENMFWYRQDPGLGLRLIYFSYDVKMKEKGDIPEGYSVSREKKERFSLILESASTNQTSMYLCASSPETGGETQYFGPGTRLLVL.

The chain recombines TRBV20-1 with TRBJ2-7, with D hard to call. V lost 3 bases to trimming and J lost 3 bases, with 15 bases between them. CDR3 length: 14 residues. Germline V lookup: CDR1 DFQATT, CDR2 SNEGSKA (reference sequence). CDR3 nucleotide sequence: TGCAGTGCTAGTCTTAGCAGTTTACACTACGAGCAGTACTTC. Residues: CSASLSSLHYEQYF.

The chain couples TRBV5-1 to TRBJ1-3; 11 nucleotides align to TRBD1. CDR3 length equals 15 residues. The junction had 4 bases not matched to a gene; V was cut back by 0 bases and J by 8 bases. Germline CDR1 is SGHRS and CDR2 is YFSETQ. CDR3 sequence reads: CASSLAGQGADTIYF. The CDR3 DNA follows: TGCGCCAGCAGCTTGGCCGGACAGGGGGCAGACACCATATATTTT. Together with reference TRBV5-1 and TRBJ1-3, the CDR3 gives the full variable domain: KAGVTQTPRYLIKTRGQQVTLSCSPISGHRSVSWYQQTPGQGLQFLFEYFSETQRNKGNFPGRFSGRQFSNSRSEMNVSTLELGDSALYLCASSLAGQGADTIYFGEGSWLTVV.

Only a few counts were recorded for this clone. The sample carries other DNA sequences with the same CDR3. The chain carries TRBV2 and TRBJ1-5; 8 bases fit TRBD1. Germline assignment: CDR1 SNHLY and CDR2 FYNNEI. The CDR3 covers 13 residues. The V gene end was trimmed by 6 bases and the J gene end by 4 bases; junction bases not matched to a gene: 2. The CDR3: CASSGQGNQPQHF. The CDR3, as DNA: TGTGCCAGCAGCGGACAGGGTAATCAGCCCCAGCATTTT.

This clone was detected once. The gene calls are TRBV6-2 or TRBV6-3 and TRBJ1-1, with 9 bases that match TRBD1. There are 14 residues in the CDR3. Germline loops: CDR1 MNHEY, CDR2 SVGEGT. V shed 4 bases and J 4 bases; nucleotides not matched to a gene: 4. The CDR3 region has the DNA TGTGCCAGCAGTTCACAGGGGGCGATCACTGAAGCTTTCTTT. Amino acid sequence: CASSSQGAITEAFF.

This sequence joins TRBV24-1 and TRBJ2-1; 7 nucleotides line up with TRBD1. J was trimmed by 1 base and V by 3 bases; bases with no gene match: 5. This CDR3 is 16 amino acids long. Per the germline V gene, CDR1 is KGHDR and CDR2 is SFDVKD. The CDR3 nucleotides are TGTGCCACCAGTGATCGTTCGACAGGGTCCTACAATGAGCAGTTCTTC. This encodes CATSDRSTGSYNEQFF.

The chain employs TRBV30 and TRBJ2-2, with TRBD2 matching over 9 bases. The CDR3 length is 16 residues. CDR1 and CDR2 from the germline V gene are GTSNPN and SVGIG (reference sequence). With 8 bases clipped from V and 0 bases from J, the junction kept 10 bases outside the gene matches. The CDR3 DNA reads TGTGCCGGAAAGACTAGCGGATACTCGAACACCGGGGAGCTGTTTTTT. This sequence encodes CAGKTSGYSNTGELFF. Full variable domain (missing parts from reference TRBV30 and TRBJ2-2): SQTIHQWPATLVQPVGSPLSLECTVEGTSNPNLYWYRQAAGRGLQLLFYSVGIGQISSEVPQNLSASRPQDRQFILSSKKLLLSDSGFYLCAGKTSGYSNTGELFFGEGSRLTVL.

The gene calls are TRBV28 and TRBJ2-2; D uncertain. CDR3 size: 12 residues. Trimming took 5 bases from V and 7 from J, leaving 8 bases between them. In germline, CDR1 is MDHEN, CDR2 SYDVKM. The CDR3: CASSPPLGELFF. The DNA of the CDR3 is TGTGCCAGCAGTCCTCCTCTCGGGGAGCTGTTTTTT.

In this sample, this clone turned up a few times. The chain links TRBV19 to TRBJ1-2; maybe TRBD1 (6 bases). The length of the CDR3 is 17 residues. The germline CDR1 and CDR2 sequences are LNHDA and SQIVND (reference sequence). Trimming shortened V by 3 bases and J by 8 bases, and 25 bases separated the two germline ends. The DNA for the CDR3 is TGTGCCAGTAGTATCTCCCTCATAAGCCCCGCAGGGGTCGGCTACACCTTC. Translation gives CASSISLISPAGVGYTF.

This rearrangement joins TRBV9 to TRBJ2-7, with TRBD1 matching over 7 bases. Germline V gene data show CDR1 as SGDLS and CDR2 as YYNGEE. This CDR3 is built from 15 residues. V lost 0 bases to trimming and J lost 3 bases; unmatched junction nucleotides: 6. CDR3 nucleotide sequence: TGTGCCAGCAGCGTAGGAGGGGACAGTATCTACGAGCAGTACTTC. It codes for CASSVGGDSIYEQYF.

The chain uses TRBV10-1 and TRBJ2-3; 7 nucleotides line up with TRBD2. The CDR3 extends over 15 amino acids. The V and J ends lost 3 bases and 4 bases, in that order; junction bases with no gene match: 7. Germline V CDR1 and CDR2: WNHNN, SYGVQD (reference sequence). The CDR3 nucleotides read TGCGCCAGCAGTGACGGCAGCGGGACGTCAGATACGCAGTATTTT. Translating gives CASSDGSGTSDTQYF.

This sequence joins TRBV3-1 (or the pseudogene TRBV3-2) and TRBJ2-5; possible D gene TRBD1, 6 bases. Looked up from germline, CDR1 is LGHDT and CDR2 is YNNKEL (reference sequence). There are 17 residues in the CDR3. V was cut by 2 bases and J by 4 bases, with 20 bases left in between. The DNA of the CDR3 is TGTGCCAGCAGCCAAACCCTTCAGTGGGGGCTGTTAGAGACCCAGTACTTC. Translated, it gives CASSQTLQWGLLETQYF.

The rearrangement uses TRBV21-1 and TRBJ2-5; TRBD2 is the table's D call, not checked against the DNA. TRBV21-1 has pseudogene status. The CDR3 spans 15 residues. CDR3 bases: TGTGCCAGCAGCACCCGCACAGCGGCACAAGAGACCCAGTACTTC. Translation gives CASSTRTAAQETQYF.

This rearrangement joins TRBV6-5 to TRBJ2-2; the match to TRBD2 covers 9 bases. V shed 0 bases and J 6 bases; nucleotides not matched to a gene: 5. Germline CDR1 reads MNHEY; CDR2 reads SVGAGI. The CDR3 is 16 residues long. The CDR3 bases are TGTGCCAGCAGTTACTCCGGGACTAGCCAAGCCGGGGAGCTGTTTTTT. As protein: CASSYSGTSQAGELFF.

The chain uses TRBV19 and TRBJ2-3; 7 positions match TRBD1. In germline, CDR1 is LNHDA, CDR2 SQIVND (reference sequence). Trimming removed 2 bases from V and 7 bases from J; junction bases left unmatched: 6. The CDR3 contains 14 residues. The CDR3 DNA is TGTGCCAGTAGTATATTACCAGGGGGATATACGCAGTATTTT. Translating it yields CASSILPGGYTQYF.

The chain combines TRBV5-1 with TRBJ1-2, with TRBD1 as a possible D gene (6 bases). This CDR3 is built from 16 residues. Trimming pared 0 bases from V and 1 base from J, leaving 13 bases between. Germline CDR1 and CDR2: SGHRS and YFSETQ. The DNA of the CDR3 is TGCGCCAGCAGCTTGGCCAGCCAGGGGAGTAACTATGGCTACACCTTC. It encodes CASSLASQGSNYGYTF. The whole variable domain, filled in from reference TRBV5-1 and TRBJ1-2, reads KAGVTQTPRYLIKTRGQQVTLSCSPISGHRSVSWYQQTPGQGLQFLFEYFSETQRNKGNFPGRFSGRQFSNSRSEMNVSTLELGDSALYLCASSLASQGSNYGYTFGSGTRLTVV.

The chain is built from TRBV24-1 and TRBJ2-2, with D perhaps matching TRBD1 (5 bases). V was pared by 3 bases and J by 4 bases, with 11 bases between. This CDR3 comprises 15 residues. In germline, CDR1 is KGHDR, CDR2 SFDVKD. CDR3 loop: CATSDPRRVTGELFF. In DNA form, the CDR3 reads TGTGCCACCAGTGATCCCCGCAGGGTCACCGGGGAGCTGTTTTTT.

This clone was seen once. This sample also contains other DNA sequences that code for the same CDR3. The chain employs TRBV27 and TRBJ2-7; 15 bases match TRBD2. The germline gives CDR1 MNHEY, CDR2 SMNVEV (reference sequence). Trimming at V came to 2 bases and at J to 4 bases, leaving 0 bases not matched to a gene. The CDR3 loop spans 15 amino acids. The CDR3 reads CASSLGLAGGYEQYF. For the CDR3, the DNA is TGTGCCAGCAGTTTAGGACTAGCGGGAGGGTACGAGCAGTACTTC.

V and J are TRBV11-2 and TRBJ2-1; maybe TRBD2 (6 bases). Germline V gene sequence: CDR1 SGHAT, CDR2 FQNNGV. The CDR3 runs 15 residues. Deletions cut 3 bases from V and 4 bases from J, with 13 bases between. DNA of the CDR3: TGTGCCAGCAGCTTCGGCGGGGTCACATACAATGAGCAGTTCTTC. Protein sequence: CASSFGGVTYNEQFF.

The chain has TRBV18 and TRBJ1-1, with 11 bases identical to TRBD1. Per the germline V gene, CDR1 is KGHSH and CDR2 is LQKENI. V trimming: 4 bases; J trimming: 1 base; junction bases outside the gene matches: 11. The CDR3 is made up of 18 amino acids. CDR3 sequence: CASSRQTGTGGRNTEAFF. The CDR3 DNA reads as TGTGCCAGCTCACGCCAGACCGGGACAGGGGGGAGGAACACTGAAGCTTTCTTT. Full variable domain (rest looked up from reference TRBV18 and TRBJ1-1): NAGVMQNPRHLVRRRGQEARLRCSPMKGHSHVYWYRQLPEEGLKFMVYLQKENIIDESGMPKERFSAEFPKEGPSILRIQQVVRGDSAAYFCASSRQTGTGGRNTEAFFGQGTRLTVV.

The V call is TRBV5-1, the J call TRBJ2-1; no reliable D call. The V gene's germline CDR1 is SGHRS and CDR2 YFSETQ. This CDR3 is 15 amino acids long. Trimming removed 1 base at V and 1 base at J, with 9 bases between. The CDR3 region has the DNA TGCGCCAGCAGCTTGATGGGCTCATCCTACAATGAGCAGTTCTTC. Translation gives CASSLMGSSYNEQFF.